This T cell receptor beta chain comes out of a study of blood T cell repertoires in COVID-19. The CDR3 is 11 amino acids. CDR1 DFQATT and CDR2 SNEGSKA come from the germline V gene (reference sequence). A few counts support this clone. Generated by immunoSEQ multiplex PCR, the TCRdb table keeps only in-frame clones and is missing some. The data contain 5,000 to 7,000 clones, roughly 85% of them singletons. The receptor was derived from a human donor with active COVID-19. The donor label of this sample is uncertain. The chain uses TRBV20-1 and TRBJ1-1; no firm D call. The specimen sequenced was peripheral blood. DNA of the CDR3: TGCACCGCTAGGTTGGGCCGGGGAGCTTTCTTT. It is translated as CTARLGRGAFF.